This TCR beta chain was captured by sequencing in a study of blood T cell repertoires in COVID-19. CDR3 length: 14 amino acids. Deletions cut 3 bases from V and 6 bases from J, with 13 bases between. Germline-derived CDR1 and CDR2 are LGHDT and YNNKEL (reference sequence). As originally analysed: Reference gene primers were amplified, and this amplification served to estimate nucleated cell counts. The method was immunoSEQ multiplex PCR; TCRdb's version includes in-frame clones alone and lacks a portion of them. That table furnishes V, J and clone size, whereas the DNA furnished D and trimming. Here the sample spans 40,000 to 50,000 clones, around 83% being singletons.

This sequence originates from a woman aged 50 to 60 who had recovered from COVID-19. Sequenced: PBMCs or T cells enriched from blood (not recorded which). The chain is built from TRBV3-1 (or the pseudogene TRBV3-2) and TRBJ2-3; D unresolved. The DNA for the CDR3 is TGTGCCAGCAGCCAGTCCCCACCCCGGGATACGCAGTATTTT. Residues: CASSQSPPRDTQYF.